Below are 32 T cell receptor beta chains sequenced from a single sample in a study of identical twins. MiXCR, applied by TCRdb to the 5' RACE reads, yields one record per CDR3 protein. The sample shows 1,800,000 or so distinct CDR3 sequences, 32% of them seen only once. The sample consisted of cord blood. All receptors derive from a newborn girl in good health.

This clonotype was observed a few times. J is TRBJ1-2 and V is TRBV10-3, with D possibly TRBD1 on 5 matching bases. Per germline, CDR1 ENHRY and CDR2 SYGVKD. The CDR3 consists of 16 residues. V was cut by 7 bases and J by 3 bases, with 21 bases left in between. CDR3 bases: TGTGCCATCAAGGGTGGGACGTTAGTAGGAGACTATGGCTACACCTTC. The encoded protein is CAIKGGTLVGDYGYTF.

The CDR3 sequence is CASNRGPSTYEQYF. DNA of the CDR3: TGTGCCAGCAACAGGGGGCCCTCTACCTACGAGCAGTACTTC. The chain combines TRBV6-1 with TRBJ2-7, with TRBD1 identical over 9 bases. J lost 2 bases, V lost 7 bases, and 6 bases had no gene match. The CDR3 totals 14 residues. Germline V gene data show CDR1 as MNHNS and CDR2 as SASEGT.

The rearrangement joins TRBV7-2 to TRBJ2-1; 8 nucleotides line up with TRBD2. The CDR3 spans 16 residues. J was trimmed by 6 bases and V by 0 bases; bases with no gene match: 7. Germline assignment: CDR1 SGHTA and CDR2 FQGNSA. CDR3 protein: CASSLAPGRASNEQFF. The CDR3 DNA is TGTGCCAGCAGCTTAGCACCCGGGAGGGCCTCCAATGAGCAGTTCTTC.

This chain links TRBV10-3 with TRBJ2-7, with 7 positions matching TRBD2. Germline CDR1 and CDR2: ENHRY and SYGVKD. Germline trimming cut 5 bases from V and 4 bases from J; bases unmatched to any gene: 5. The CDR3 loop spans 13 amino acids. CDR3 residues: CAISTTSWYEQYF. The CDR3 nucleotides are TGTGCCATCAGTACGACTAGCTGGTACGAGCAGTACTTC.

The rearrangement links TRBV2 to TRBJ2-1; either TRBD1 or TRBD2 may supply D (6 bases each). The V gene's germline CDR1 is SNHLY and CDR2 FYNNEI. Trimming removed 4 bases from V and 0 bases from J, with 10 bases in between. The CDR3 consists of 15 residues. The CDR3 spells CASSGRDNSYNEQFF. The CDR3 DNA follows: TGTGCCAGCAGTGGGAGGGACAACTCCTACAATGAGCAGTTCTTC.

This clonotype was recorded a few times. Since a much larger clone is just one base distant, this may be a read error. V gene TRBV9 combines with J gene TRBJ2-5; D not certain. The V gene's germline CDR1 is SGDLS and CDR2 YYNGEE. This CDR3 has 13 amino acids. The V and J ends lost 0 bases and 1 base respectively, with 4 bases between them. The CDR3 spells CASSVGFQETQYF. In DNA, the CDR3 is TGTGCCAGCAGCGTAGGGTTCCAAGAGACCCAGTACTTC.

This clonotype has more than one count but fewer than ten. The DNA of the CDR3 is TGCAGTGCTAGAGATCAGCGTAGAATGGGAGATACGCAGTATTTT. This sequence encodes CSARDQRRMGDTQYF. The chain combines TRBV20-1 with TRBJ2-3, with D uncertain. The CDR3 covers 15 residues. Trimming left V 0 bases short and J 5 bases short, with 15 bases between. The germline CDR1 and CDR2 sequences are DFQATT and SNEGSKA (reference sequence).

V gene TRBV7-9 combines with J gene TRBJ2-3; D is unresolved. Trimming took off 7 bases at V and 4 bases at J, with 15 bases between the two ends. CDR3 length equals 14 residues. Germline V gene sequence: CDR1 SEHNR, CDR2 FQNEAQ (reference sequence). Written as DNA, the CDR3 is TGTGCCAGCACCACCCATGGGGTTCCAGATACGCAGTATTTT. Its protein product is CASTTHGVPDTQYF.

The V call is TRBV7-9, the J call TRBJ2-5; maybe TRBD1 (6 bases). The CDR3 runs 18 residues. V lost 7 bases to trimming and J lost 4 bases, with 28 bases between them. CDR1 SEHNR and CDR2 FQNEAQ come from the germline V gene (reference sequence). In nucleotides, the CDR3 is TGTGCCAGCACTCATCCAGGCCTCCGGGACACTTGGGGAGAGACCCAGTACTTC. This codes for CASTHPGLRDTWGETQYF.

The CDR3 protein is CASSAYSYGYTF. The CDR3 DNA follows: TGTGCCAGCAGCGCCTACAGCTATGGCTACACCTTC. V is TRBV9 and J is TRBJ1-2; no reliable D call. CDR1 and CDR2 (germline): SGDLS, YYNGEE. Deletions cut 3 bases from V and 4 bases from J, with 7 bases between. This CDR3 is built from 12 residues.

The V call is TRBV20-1, the J call TRBJ1-1, with TRBD1 identical over 7 bases. Losses at the gene ends were 3 bases for V and 8 bases for J; bases not matched to a gene: 0. The CDR3 has 10 amino acids. Germline V CDR1 and CDR2: DFQATT, SNEGSKA (reference sequence). In DNA, the CDR3 is TGCAGTGCTAGCAGGGGGGAAGCTTTCTTT. Protein product: CSASRGEAFF.

The chain links TRBV20-1 to TRBJ2-7; D uncertain. This CDR3 contains 12 residues. The ends were cut back, 0 bases at V and 3 bases at J, with 6 bases in the middle. The germline gives CDR1 DFQATT, CDR2 SNEGSKA (reference sequence). The chain's CDR3 is CSARDPYYEQYF. CDR3 coding DNA: TGCAGTGCTAGAGATCCATACTACGAGCAGTACTTC.

The chain carries TRBV11-2 and TRBJ2-3; D may be TRBD2 (6 bases). Trimming removed 4 bases from V and 6 bases from J, with 23 bases in between. CDR1 and CDR2 from the germline V gene are SGHAT and FQNNGV. The CDR3 consists of 17 residues. The CDR3 sequence: CASSYTDWGRPRDTQYF. In nucleotides, the CDR3 is TGTGCCAGCAGCTATACCGACTGGGGGAGGCCAAGGGATACGCAGTATTTT. Drawing the rest from reference TRBV11-2 and TRBJ2-3, the complete variable domain is EAGVAQSPRYKIIEKRQSVAFWCNPISGHATLYWYQQILGQGPKLLIQFQNNGVVDDSQLPKDRFSAERLKGVDSTLKIQPAKLEDSAVYLCASSYTDWGRPRDTQYFGPGTRLTVL.

The rearrangement links TRBV7-2 to TRBJ2-1; possibly TRBD1 for D (8 bases). V was shortened by 6 bases and J by 0 bases, with 15 bases between the two germline ends. Germline lookup yields CDR1 SGHTA and CDR2 FQGNSA. The CDR3 is 16 amino acids. The CDR3 spells CASSHRGGSSYNEQFF. DNA for the CDR3: TGTGCCAGCAGTCACAGGGGGGGAAGCTCCTACAATGAGCAGTTCTTC.

This clonotype was seen at least ten times. V gene TRBV10-3 combines with J gene TRBJ1-4, with D tentatively TRBD1 (6 bases). Trimming took off 10 bases at V and 16 bases at J, with 22 bases between the two ends. CDR1 ENHRY and CDR2 SYGVKD come from the germline V gene. The CDR3 is 12 residues long. CDR3 region: CANALNRALRFF. The CDR3 DNA sequence: TGTGCCAACGCCTTGAACAGGGCCTTGAGGTTTTTT.

The CDR3 loop reads CASSQEGGEWETQYF. The CDR3 nucleotides are TGCGCCAGCAGCCAAGAAGGTGGAGAGTGGGAGACCCAGTACTTC. The J gene is TRBJ2-5, the V gene TRBV4-1; no reliable D call. The V gene lost 0 bases and the J gene lost 5 bases, with 13 bases spanning the gap. Germline V gives CDR1 MGHRA, CDR2 YSYEKL. The CDR3 is 15 residues long.

This clonotype was counted a few times. The J gene is TRBJ2-3, the V gene TRBV2, with D possibly matching TRBD2 (6 bases). In germline, CDR1 is SNHLY, CDR2 FYNNEI. With 7 bases removed from V and 0 bases from J, the gap between germline ends came to 11 bases. The length of the CDR3 is 14 residues. DNA for the CDR3: TGTGCCAGCATCGTAGCGGCAAGCACAGATACGCAGTATTTT. Its translation: CASIVAASTDTQYF.

This clonotype was counted a few times. The CDR3 region has the DNA TGCAGCGTTGGTGGAGGGAGGGACTATGGCTACACCTTC. Its translation: CSVGGGRDYGYTF. The chain uses TRBV29-1 and TRBJ1-2; D call uncertain. Per germline, CDR1 SQVTM and CDR2 ANQGSEA. Trimming pared 4 bases from V and 3 bases from J, leaving 12 bases between. The CDR3 has 13 residues.

This clonotype was counted only a few times. For the CDR3, the DNA is TGTGCCATCAGTGAGTCGCCGCCGGGACAGGGAAATCTATATAGCAATCAGCCCCAGCATTTT. It codes for CAISESPPGQGNLYSNQPQHF. V and J are TRBV10-3 and TRBJ1-5; 9 nucleotides agree with TRBD1. Unmatched junction bases numbered 15, after V lost 0 bases and J lost 0 bases. The CDR3 extends over 21 amino acids. The germline V gene encodes CDR1 ENHRY and CDR2 SYGVKD.

In its sample, this clonotype was seen a few times. The rearrangement uses TRBV20-1 and TRBJ2-1; a possible D gene is TRBD2 (6 bases). The V end was cut by 0 bases, the J end by 10 bases, with 10 bases between. Germline CDR1 is DFQATT and CDR2 is SNEGSKA (reference sequence). The CDR3 consists of 12 residues. The CDR3 DNA is TGCAGTGCTAGAGATAAAGGACTAGAGCAGTTCTTC. This encodes CSARDKGLEQFF.

The DNA for the CDR3 is TGCAGTGCTAGAGGGGAGGGCGCCTCCTACGAGCAGTACTTC. Its protein product is CSARGEGASYEQYF. The J gene is TRBJ2-7, the V gene TRBV20-1; 7 bases agree with TRBD2. J lost 0 bases, V lost 1 base, and 3 bases had no gene match. The germline CDR1 and CDR2 sequences are DFQATT and SNEGSKA (reference sequence). The CDR3 consists of 14 residues.

The chain uses TRBV20-1 and TRBJ2-4; D might be TRBD1 or TRBD2, each matching 7 bases. Per the germline V gene, CDR1 is DFQATT and CDR2 is SNEGSKA (reference sequence). The length of the CDR3 is 16 residues. With 3 bases removed from V and 0 bases from J, the gap between germline ends came to 15 bases. The DNA for the CDR3 is TGCAGTGCTAGTTCTGGCAGGGGGGGAGCCAAAAACATTCAGTACTTC. Protein sequence: CSASSGRGGAKNIQYF.

The V gene is TRBV11-2, the J gene TRBJ2-5; D remains unclear. V lost 1 base and J lost 1, with 10 bases in between. CDR3 size: 15 residues. Germline CDR1 is SGHAT and CDR2 is FQNNGV. The CDR3 sequence is CASSLGRALQETQYF. The CDR3 nucleotides are TGTGCCAGCAGCTTAGGTCGAGCCCTCCAAGAGACCCAGTACTTC. Using reference TRBV11-2 and TRBJ2-5 for the parts outside the CDR3, the full variable domain is EAGVAQSPRYKIIEKRQSVAFWCNPISGHATLYWYQQILGQGPKLLIQFQNNGVVDDSQLPKDRFSAERLKGVDSTLKIQPAKLEDSAVYLCASSLGRALQETQYFGPGTRLLVL.

Of note for this clonotype: One base away lies a much larger clone, so this may be a sequencing read error. The genes are TRBV2 and TRBJ2-1; no definite D call. The CDR3 loop spans 13 amino acids. Germline CDR1 reads SNHLY; CDR2 reads FYNNEI. Here the CDR3 DNA reads TGTGCCAGCCCAGCGACAAACTACAATGGGCAGTTCTTC. It specifies CASPATNYNGQFF.

Here the CDR3 reads CSARGPDRGHGYTF. CDR3 nucleotides: TGCAGTGCTAGAGGTCCCGACAGGGGCCATGGCTACACCTTC. V gene TRBV20-1 combines with J gene TRBJ1-2; 8 bases are a match to TRBD1. V shed 1 base, J shed 6 bases, and the junction held 7 bases outside the gene matches. Germline V gene sequence: CDR1 DFQATT, CDR2 SNEGSKA (reference sequence). The CDR3 loop spans 14 amino acids.

This chain connects TRBV11-2 to TRBJ2-2; 9 nucleotides agree with TRBD2. CDR3 length: 17 residues. CDR1 is SGHAT and CDR2 is FQNNGV in the germline V gene. The V segment lost 2 bases and the J segment 0 bases; nucleotides outside the gene matches: 4. CDR3 amino acids: CASSLRTSVSNTGELFF. The CDR3 DNA sequence: TGTGCCAGCAGCTTAAGGACTAGCGTATCGAACACCGGGGAGCTGTTTTTT.

A few counts support this clonotype. V and J are TRBV10-1 and TRBJ2-7; TRBD2 is a possible D gene (6 bases). The J call may not be correct, given that the DNA end is closer to TRBJ2-5. CDR1 WNHNN and CDR2 SYGVQD come from the germline V gene (reference sequence). The CDR3 has 11 residues. CDR3 region: CARTSQETQYF. The CDR3 bases are TGCGCCAGGACTAGCCAAGAGACCCAGTACTTC.

This clonotype has a handful of counts. The rearrangement joins TRBV6-2 or TRBV6-3 to TRBJ2-3; 11 bases map to TRBD1. The CDR3 extends over 16 amino acids. The germline V gene has CDR1 MNHEY and CDR2 SVGEGT. V dropped 1 base and J dropped 6; count of bases not matched to a gene: 6. Here the CDR3 reads CASSYLRTGGKDTQYF. For the CDR3, the DNA is TGTGCCAGCAGTTACTTAAGGACAGGGGGCAAGGATACGCAGTATTTT.

V usage is TRBV4-1 and J usage is TRBJ1-4; D not certain. The CDR3 totals 12 residues. CDR1 MGHRA and CDR2 YSYEKL come from the germline V gene. The V and J ends lost 3 bases and 4 bases respectively, with 3 bases between them. The DNA of the CDR3 is TGCGCCAGCAGCCACATTAATGAAAAACTGTTTTTT. It yields the protein CASSHINEKLFF.

V and J are TRBV7-2 and TRBJ2-1; D is uncertain. Matching the DNA end better, TRBJ2-7 makes the J call doubtful. This CDR3 has 17 amino acids. Germline values: CDR1 SGHTA, CDR2 FQGNSA. The CDR3 region is CASSLRWATTTYNEQYF. The CDR3 DNA follows: TGTGCCAGCAGCTTAAGGTGGGCAACCACCACCTACAATGAGCAGTACTTC.

This clonotype was found a few times. The chain couples TRBV12-1 to TRBJ2-4; TRBD2 is the table's D call and was not checked against the DNA. TRBV12-1 is reported as a pseudogene. The CDR3 extends over 13 amino acids. In nucleotides, the CDR3 is TGTGCCATGACTAGCGGGGCCAAAAACATTCAGTACTTC. It yields the protein CAMTSGAKNIQYF.

This chain links TRBV27 with TRBJ1-5; 9 bases align to TRBD1. J lost 6 bases, V lost 0 bases, and 6 bases had no gene match. CDR3 length: 16 amino acids. Per the germline V gene, CDR1 is MNHEY and CDR2 is SMNVEV (reference sequence). CDR3 sequence: CASSLSPGQGTQPQHF. The CDR3 bases are TGTGCCAGCAGTTTATCGCCGGGACAGGGTACTCAGCCCCAGCATTTT.